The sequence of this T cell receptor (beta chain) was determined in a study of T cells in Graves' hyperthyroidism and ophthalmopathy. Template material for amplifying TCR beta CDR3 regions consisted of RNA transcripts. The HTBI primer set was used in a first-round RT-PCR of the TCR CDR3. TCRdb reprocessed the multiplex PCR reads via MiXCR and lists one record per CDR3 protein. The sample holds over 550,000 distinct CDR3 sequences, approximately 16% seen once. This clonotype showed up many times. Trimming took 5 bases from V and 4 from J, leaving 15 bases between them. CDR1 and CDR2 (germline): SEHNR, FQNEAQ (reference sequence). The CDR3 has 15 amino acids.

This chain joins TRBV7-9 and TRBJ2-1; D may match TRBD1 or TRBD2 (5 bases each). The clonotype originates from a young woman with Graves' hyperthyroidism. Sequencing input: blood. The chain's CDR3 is CASSPEPGRYNEQFF. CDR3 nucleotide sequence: TGTGCCAGCAGCCCCGAGCCGGGGCGATACAATGAGCAGTTCTTC.